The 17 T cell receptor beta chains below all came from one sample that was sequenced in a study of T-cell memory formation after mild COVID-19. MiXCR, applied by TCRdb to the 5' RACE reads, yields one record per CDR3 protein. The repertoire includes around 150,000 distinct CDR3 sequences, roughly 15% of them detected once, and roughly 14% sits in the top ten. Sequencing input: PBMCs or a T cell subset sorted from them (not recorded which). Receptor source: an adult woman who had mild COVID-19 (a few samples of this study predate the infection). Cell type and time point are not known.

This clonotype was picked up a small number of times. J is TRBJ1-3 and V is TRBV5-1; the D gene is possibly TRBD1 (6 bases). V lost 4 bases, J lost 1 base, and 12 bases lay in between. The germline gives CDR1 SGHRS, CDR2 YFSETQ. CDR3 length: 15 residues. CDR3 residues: CASSPDSTSGNTIYF. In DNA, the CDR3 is TGCGCCAGCAGCCCGGACAGCACATCTGGAAACACCATATATTTT.

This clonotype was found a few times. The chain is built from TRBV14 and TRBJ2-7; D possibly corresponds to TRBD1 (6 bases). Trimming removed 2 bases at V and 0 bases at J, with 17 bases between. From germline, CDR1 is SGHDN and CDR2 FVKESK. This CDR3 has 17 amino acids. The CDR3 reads CASSQFPPGTRSYEQYF. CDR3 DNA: TGTGCCAGCAGCCAATTCCCTCCCGGGACACGCTCCTACGAGCAGTACTTC.

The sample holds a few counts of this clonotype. CDR3: CATSEGTGTGGRSGELFF. CDR3 nucleotides: TGTGCCACCAGTGAGGGGACCGGGACAGGGGGCAGGTCCGGGGAGCTGTTTTTT. V is TRBV24-1 and J is TRBJ2-2; 12 bases are a match to TRBD1. Germline values: CDR1 KGHDR, CDR2 SFDVKD. CDR3 length equals 18 residues. Trimming took 4 bases from V and 6 from J; bases not matched to a gene: 11.

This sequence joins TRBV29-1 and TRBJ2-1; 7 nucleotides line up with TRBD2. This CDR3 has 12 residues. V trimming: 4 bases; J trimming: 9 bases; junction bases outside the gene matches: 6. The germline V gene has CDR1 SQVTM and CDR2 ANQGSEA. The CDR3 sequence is CSVVASGGEQFF. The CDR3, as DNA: TGCAGCGTTGTGGCTAGCGGAGGTGAGCAGTTCTTC.

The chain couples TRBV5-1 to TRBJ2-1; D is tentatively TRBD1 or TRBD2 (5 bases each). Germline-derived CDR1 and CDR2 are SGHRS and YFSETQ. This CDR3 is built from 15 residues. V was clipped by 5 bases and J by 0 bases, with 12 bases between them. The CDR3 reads CASREEGSSYNEQFF. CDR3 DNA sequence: TGCGCCAGCAGAGAAGAGGGGAGCTCCTACAATGAGCAGTTCTTC.

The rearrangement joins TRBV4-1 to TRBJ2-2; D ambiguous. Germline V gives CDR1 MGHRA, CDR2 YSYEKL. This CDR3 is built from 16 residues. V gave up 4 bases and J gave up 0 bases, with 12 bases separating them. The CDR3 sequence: CASSRGQNSNTGELFF. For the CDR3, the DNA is TGCGCCAGCAGCCGTGGGCAGAACTCGAACACCGGGGAGCTGTTTTTT.

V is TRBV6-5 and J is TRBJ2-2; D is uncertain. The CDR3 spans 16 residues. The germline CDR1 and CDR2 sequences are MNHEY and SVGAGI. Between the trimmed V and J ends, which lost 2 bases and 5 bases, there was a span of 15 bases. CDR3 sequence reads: CASSYPPGPKTGELFF. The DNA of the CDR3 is TGTGCCAGCAGTTACCCCCCGGGCCCAAAGACCGGGGAGCTGTTTTTT.

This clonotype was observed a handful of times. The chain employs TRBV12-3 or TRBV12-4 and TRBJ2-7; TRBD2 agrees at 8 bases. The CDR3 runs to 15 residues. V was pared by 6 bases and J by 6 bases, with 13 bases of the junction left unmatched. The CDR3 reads CASSLGRGYQSEQYF. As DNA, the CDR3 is TGTGCCAGCAGCCTCGGGAGGGGCTATCAATCCGAGCAGTACTTC.

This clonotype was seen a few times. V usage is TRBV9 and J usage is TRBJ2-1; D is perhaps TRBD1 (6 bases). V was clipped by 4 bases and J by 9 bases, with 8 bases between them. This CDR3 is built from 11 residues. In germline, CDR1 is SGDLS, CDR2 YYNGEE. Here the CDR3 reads CASSPGAEQFF. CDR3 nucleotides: TGTGCCAGCAGCCCAGGGGCTGAGCAGTTCTTC.

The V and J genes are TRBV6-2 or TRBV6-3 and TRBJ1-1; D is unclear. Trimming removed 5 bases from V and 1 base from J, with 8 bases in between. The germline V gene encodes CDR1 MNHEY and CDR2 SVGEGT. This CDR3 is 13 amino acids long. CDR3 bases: TGTGCCAGCAGTAAGGGTCCGAACACTGAAGCTTTCTTT. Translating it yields CASSKGPNTEAFF.

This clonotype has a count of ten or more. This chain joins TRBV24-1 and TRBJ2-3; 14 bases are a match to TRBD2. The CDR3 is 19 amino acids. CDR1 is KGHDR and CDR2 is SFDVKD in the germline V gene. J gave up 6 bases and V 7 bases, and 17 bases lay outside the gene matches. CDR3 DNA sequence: TGTGCCACCAGGGGGACTAGCGGGAGTCCTTGGGGTTCAGTGGATACGCAGTATTTT. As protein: CATRGTSGSPWGSVDTQYF.

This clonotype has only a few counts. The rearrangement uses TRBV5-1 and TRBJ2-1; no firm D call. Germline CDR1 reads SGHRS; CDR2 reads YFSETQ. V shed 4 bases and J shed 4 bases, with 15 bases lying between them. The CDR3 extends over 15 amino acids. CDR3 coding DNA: TGCGCCAGCAGCACTACACAAAGGCCTTACAATGAGCAGTTCTTC. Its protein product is CASSTTQRPYNEQFF.

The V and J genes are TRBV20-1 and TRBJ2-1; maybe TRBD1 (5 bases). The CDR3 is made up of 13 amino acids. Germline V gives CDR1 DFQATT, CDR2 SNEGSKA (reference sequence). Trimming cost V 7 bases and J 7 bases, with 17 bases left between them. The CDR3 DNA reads TGCAGTGTGGGGCCTACGCAGGGTAATGAGCAGTTCTTC. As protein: CSVGPTQGNEQFF.

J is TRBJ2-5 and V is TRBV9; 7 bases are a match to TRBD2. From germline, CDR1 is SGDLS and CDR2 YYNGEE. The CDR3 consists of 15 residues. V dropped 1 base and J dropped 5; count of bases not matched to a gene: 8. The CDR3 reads CASSVLGGSLETQYF. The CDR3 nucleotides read TGTGCCAGCAGCGTATTGGGGGGGAGCTTGGAGACCCAGTACTTC.

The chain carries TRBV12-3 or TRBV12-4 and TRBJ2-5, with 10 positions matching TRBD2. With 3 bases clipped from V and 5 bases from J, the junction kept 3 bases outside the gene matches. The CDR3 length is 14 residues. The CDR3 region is CASSFTSGVETQYF. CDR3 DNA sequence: TGTGCCAGCAGTTTCACTAGCGGGGTGGAGACCCAGTACTTC.

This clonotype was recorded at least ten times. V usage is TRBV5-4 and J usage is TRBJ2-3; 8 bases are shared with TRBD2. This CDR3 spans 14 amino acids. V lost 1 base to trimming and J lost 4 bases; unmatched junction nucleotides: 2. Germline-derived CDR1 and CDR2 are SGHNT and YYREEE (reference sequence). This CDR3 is CASSLIGGADTQYF. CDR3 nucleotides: TGTGCCAGCAGCTTGATCGGGGGGGCAGATACGCAGTATTTT. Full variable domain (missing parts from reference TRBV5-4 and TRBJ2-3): ETGVTQSPTHLIKTRGQQVTLRCSSQSGHNTVSWYQQALGQGPQFIFQYYREEENGRGNFPPRFSGLQFPNYSSELNVNALELDDSALYLCASSLIGGADTQYFGPGTRLTVL.

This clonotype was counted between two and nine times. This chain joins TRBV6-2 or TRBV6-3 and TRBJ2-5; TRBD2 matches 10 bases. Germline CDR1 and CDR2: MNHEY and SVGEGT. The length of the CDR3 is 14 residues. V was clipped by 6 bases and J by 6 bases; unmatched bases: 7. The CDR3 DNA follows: TGTGCCAGCAGCCCTCTAGCGGGAGAAAAGACCCAGTACTTC. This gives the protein CASSPLAGEKTQYF.